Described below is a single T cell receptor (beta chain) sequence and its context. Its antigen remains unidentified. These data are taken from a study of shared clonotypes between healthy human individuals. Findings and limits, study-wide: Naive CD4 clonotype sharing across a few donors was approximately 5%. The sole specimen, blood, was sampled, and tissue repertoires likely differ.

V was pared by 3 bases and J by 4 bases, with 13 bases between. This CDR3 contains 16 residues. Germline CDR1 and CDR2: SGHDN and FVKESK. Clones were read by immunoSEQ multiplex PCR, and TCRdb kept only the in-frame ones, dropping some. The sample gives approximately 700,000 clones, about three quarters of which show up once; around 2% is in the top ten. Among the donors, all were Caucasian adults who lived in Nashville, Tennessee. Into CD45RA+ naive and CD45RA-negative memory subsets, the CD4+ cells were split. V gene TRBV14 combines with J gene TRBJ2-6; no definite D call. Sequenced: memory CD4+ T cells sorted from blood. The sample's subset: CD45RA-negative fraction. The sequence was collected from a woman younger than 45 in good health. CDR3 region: CASSQDGRLGANVLTF. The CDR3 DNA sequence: TGTGCCAGCAGCCAGGACGGAAGGTTAGGGGCCAACGTCCTGACTTTC.